These T cell receptor beta chains were read from a single sample in a study of shared clonotypes between healthy human individuals. TCRdb's table, derived via immunoSEQ multiplex PCR, lists solely in-frame clones and lacks some. The sample contains more than 2 million clones, over 85% of which appear only once. Sequencing was carried out using naive CD8+ T cells from PBMCs. These TCRs come from a man younger than 30 in good health. Some clones in this sample may be carry-over from other donors' samples. Each CDR3 is given with its conserved first and last residue. Each record gives: J gene, CDR3 length, V gene, CDR3 protein.

J: TRBJ2-2
length: 15
V: TRBV6-6
CDR3: CASSYASGPAGELFF

J: TRBJ2-6
length: 19
V: TRBV7-9
CDR3: CASSPPRGQGLGGANVLTF

J: TRBJ2-3
length: 15
V: TRBV9
CDR3: CASSGLAGSTDTQYF

J: TRBJ2-2
length: 17
V: TRBV19
CDR3: CASSIAWSGHGTGELFF

J: TRBJ2-6
length: 16
V: TRBV28
CDR3: CASRRATGYGANVLTF

J: TRBJ1-5
length: 13
V: TRBV27
CDR3: CACARTVSGAQHF

J: TRBJ2-5
length: 14
V: TRBV7-9
CDR3: CASSGGGYQETQYF

J: TRBJ2-5
length: 20
V: TRBV5-4
CDR3: CASSLDRIEATSGRLETQYF

J: TRBJ2-7
length: 16
V: TRBV10-1
CDR3: CASSEAPGKASYEQYF

J: TRBJ2-3
length: 16
V: TRBV28
CDR3: CASSSGTSASTDTQYF

J: TRBJ2-7
length: 17
V: TRBV7-6
CDR3: CASSRSPTQPEYYEQYF

J: TRBJ2-7
length: 13
V: TRBV6-5
CDR3: CASTYGEAYEQYF

J: TRBJ1-2
length: 14
V: TRBV2
CDR3: CASSGEDRTYGYTF

J: TRBJ2-3
length: 16
V: TRBV2
CDR3: CASRAGTGGSTDTQYF

J: TRBJ2-7
length: 14
V: TRBV28
CDR3: CASSLSQRVDEQYF

J: TRBJ1-5
length: 16
V: TRBV28
CDR3: CASSPIRGVSNQPQHF

J: TRBJ2-3
length: 15
V: TRBV27
CDR3: CASSFSGRITDTQYF

J: TRBJ1-1
length: 14
V: TRBV28
CDR3: CASSLQGAGTEAFF

J: TRBJ2-3
length: 15
V: TRBV15
CDR3: CAINNRASSTDTQYF

J: TRBJ2-7
length: 13
V: TRBV27
CDR3: CASSGLAGYEQYF

J: TRBJ2-7
length: 15
V: TRBV27
CDR3: CASSVTSGGNYEQYF

J: TRBJ1-5
length: 14
V: TRBV11-2
CDR3: CASSLERSGQPQHF

J: TRBJ1-5
length: 14
V: TRBV7-9
CDR3: CASSTSTGTWPQHF

J: TRBJ1-1
length: 15
V: TRBV27
CDR3: CASSLFGGANTEAFF

J: TRBJ2-7
length: 14
V: TRBV5-4
CDR3: CASSLYLDDYEQYF

J: TRBJ2-3
length: 16
V: TRBV15
CDR3: CATSPRQGSSTDTQYF

J: TRBJ2-7
length: 16
V: TRBV11-2
CDR3: CASSFPFGPGSYEQYF

J: TRBJ2-1
length: 12
V: TRBV6-1
CDR3: CATRDRAAEQFF

J: TRBJ1-2
length: 14
V: TRBV9
CDR3: CASSPSGGTYGYTF

J: TRBJ2-7
length: 15
V: TRBV28
CDR3: CASSGTGVGSYEQYF

J: TRBJ1-1
length: 14
V: TRBV10-3
CDR3: CAIRLGGGDTEAFF